This TCR beta chain was recorded in a study of beta chain features in type 1 diabetes (dated by TCRdb to 2017 to 2018). Study-level background: Mean age, gender distribution, total cell number and subset yield were not different between patients and healthy donors. A total of 85 million to 140 million sorted cells were examined across all samples, and a strong correlation was observed between cell number per subset and RNA yield. The study compared the TCRB repertoires of sorted circulating CD4+ T cell subsets in recently diagnosed type 1 diabetes patients with those in matched healthy donors. Regulatory and stem cell-like memory subsets were obtained from only 8 patients and roughly eight healthy donors, while naive and central memory subsets were obtained from all 28 donors. Broad study findings and their caveats: HLA sub-analyses involved small numbers of individuals, so any influence of HLA type on TCRB rearrangement remained unresolved. Type 1 diabetes patients showed a moderate but significant shortening of TCRB CDR3 length in all four CD4+ subsets. Naive, central memory and regulatory TCRB repertoires appeared more similar among patients than among healthy donors. Fewer insertions and more nucleotide deletions at VDJ recombination sites were observed in patients with type 1 diabetes, implying thymic rearrangement abnormalities. PCR may preferentially amplify shorter templates, but because patient and control samples were amplified and corrected together, any resulting skew would affect both groups equally. Because cDNA was sequenced instead of genomic DNA, activated cells with high expression could be over-represented, although the groups did not differ in activation or CD3 levels.

A single peripheral blood draw of approximately 110 mL on average was collected from each donor into heparinised tubes. A BD FACSAria II and a panel including CD45RO, CCR7, CD25, CD127, CD95 and CD27 were used to sort naive, central memory, regulatory and stem cell-like memory CD4+ T cells. All sorted populations exceeded 95% purity. PBMCs were separated immediately by Lymphoprep density gradient centrifugation and were stained directly, without being cultured. So that batch effects would be minimized, each experiment stained and sorted samples in pairs, pairing one healthy donor with one patient. This clone has more than one count but fewer than ten. No antigen is known for it. Per-base quality was not reported, and no clone a single base away is much larger than it. CDR1 and CDR2 are drawn from the germline V gene: SGDLS, YYNGEE. Ends trimmed: V by 2 bases, J by 7 bases; bases unmatched to a gene: 8. The CDR3 numbers 15 residues from cysteine through phenylalanine. Only the CDR3 DNA stays, 45 bases, in frame from base 1.

The High Capacity cDNA Reverse Transcription Kit was used to reverse transcribe all of the isolated RNA, meaning that expressed TCRB transcripts were what got sequenced. Naive, central memory and regulatory T cell samples underwent deep immunoSEQ sequencing, averaging around 3.9 million total reads per sample. After sorted cells were lysed in RLT buffer, RNA was extracted with DNase-treated RNeasy Micro or Mini kits, with the choice depending on cell number. Each cell subset was processed on its own to prevent cross-contamination, while patient and healthy donor samples were processed together. The immunoSEQ multiplex PCR was used to amplify TCRB sequences from cDNA, generating 87-bp fragments that spanned the CDR3 region. Sequencing of the amplicons was performed on the Illumina HiSeq platform. The authors' analysis ran thus. Synthetic template baselines were used to correct PCR bias computationally, reads within Hamming distance 2 were collapsed, and singletons that could not be merged were discarded. Reads were aligned against IMGT so that V, D and J genes, CDR3 length and insertions or deletions at six rearrangement sites could be assigned. Within each subset, clonotype counts were normalized to sorted cell number, after which true diversity and Gini coefficients were computed with the tcR R package. The overlap coefficient, calculated on TCRB nucleotide sequences, was used to measure repertoire sharing. Out-of-frame TCRB sequences from naive cells were analyzed to stand in for the pre-selection repertoire. TCRdb's version of the immuneACCESS table is confined to in-frame rearrangements and falls short of the full clone set. An unresolved V gene accounts for under half of the shortfall where checked; the remainder is of unknown origin. The V and J calls and clone size are taken from that table; D and trimming were inferred from the DNA. Here the sample has 680,000 or so clones; roughly 13% occur a single time. Clones ranked in the top ten supply approximately 0.022% of the sample.

The specimen was naive CD4+ T cells from blood. The cell subset or site label for this specimen denotes: true naive CD4+ T cells. This receptor was taken from a man younger than 35 with type 1 diabetes. The rearranged segments are TRBV9 and TRBJ2-5; 10 central nucleotides agree with TRBD2. The CDR3 region has the sequence CASSVSGGTPGTQYF. The DNA sequence is TGTGCCAGCAGCGTTAGCGGGGGGACCCCAGGGACCCAGTACTTC.